This T cell receptor (beta chain) was obtained from a study of T cell repertoires in cytomegalovirus infection. At the level of the study: The public TCR beta signatures pointed to both CMV infection and matching HLA type.

This clonotype was observed a handful of times. Its antigen is not identified. Broader study findings: Summed frequency of public TCR beta families distinguished CMV carriers with the relevant HLA.

Germline CDR1 MDHEN, CDR2 SYDVKM. The CDR3 extends over 16 amino acids. Germline trimming cut 3 bases from V and 1 base from J; bases unmatched to any gene: 7. TCRdb re-derived calls from the reads in MiXCR, one entry per CDR3 protein. The sample consists of around 200,000 distinct CDR3 sequences, roughly two fifths of them appearing once. This clonotype originated in a human donor in good health (CMV status not recorded). Some clones in this sample may be carry-over from other donors' samples. The V and J genes are TRBV28 and TRBJ2-7; TRBD1 agrees at 9 bases. Source: CD8+ T cells from cultured PBMCs, taken from culture after CMV antigen stimulation. The CDR3 reads CASSFAWGTGSYEQYF. For the CDR3, the DNA is TGTGCCAGCAGTTTTGCCTGGGGGACAGGGTCCTACGAGCAGTACTTC.